This section outlines one TCR beta chain sequence together with its context. Indicated time point: pre-treatment sample, taken before nivolumab and TIL therapy. Pleural nodules or supraclavicular lymph nodes made up most of the excised metastases sampled. Per germline, CDR1 SGHVS and CDR2 FQNEAQ. Trimming took off 4 bases at V and 3 bases at J, with 15 bases between the two ends. The CDR3 covers 15 residues. The entry originates in a study of TIL therapy for anti-PD-1-resistant metastatic lung cancer. At the level of the study: Most patients had lung adenocarcinoma; a handful of tumors were EGFR-mutant, two ALK-rearranged; half smoked currently or formerly.

The libraries were made with immunoSEQ v3. Some clones are missing from TCRdb's copy, which holds only in-frame ones; the method was immunoSEQ multiplex PCR. The repertoire includes thousands of clones, roughly 70% of them detected once, and approximately 6.7% sits in the top ten. The sample in question was tumor tissue, obtained at baseline. The chain couples TRBV7-8 to TRBJ1-1; D perhaps matches TRBD1 (6 bases). The origin of this receptor is a person between 25 and 79 years old with non-small cell lung cancer. The CDR3 region is CASSSREGGYTEAFF. The CDR3, as DNA: TGTGCCAGCAGCTCGAGAGAAGGGGGATACACTGAAGCTTTCTTT.